This T cell receptor (beta chain) stems from a study of blood T cell repertoires in COVID-19. Overall study context: COVID-19 samples from acute and convalescent phases originated in the United States, Italy and Spain. Sources were T cells, B-cell-depleted T cells, or PBMCs; the material itself was cDNA or gDNA.

The sample holds one count of this clone. In the authors' workflow: Reference gene primer amplification gave nucleated cell count estimates. Here immunoSEQ multiplex PCR was the method, and the copy in TCRdb shows in-frame clones only, minus some. Clonal size and the V and J genes are those of that table, whereas D and trimming came from the DNA. The sample yields a few hundred thousand clones, around 80% seen once. Specimen: peripheral blood. The clonotype was recovered from a human donor in a cohort sampled during active COVID-19.

The CDR3 nucleotides are TGTGCCTGGAGTGTACGCGAGGGTGAGCAGTTCTTC. It translates to CAWSVREGEQFF. The rearrangement joins TRBV30 to TRBJ2-1; D may be TRBD2 (5 bases). The CDR3 consists of 12 residues. Trimming took off 0 bases at V and 9 bases at J, with 9 bases between the two ends. From germline, CDR1 is GTSNPN and CDR2 SVGIG (reference sequence).